This TCR beta chain stems from a study of shared clonotypes between healthy human individuals. Study details: Per-donor plates numbered three CD4 naive, three CD4 memory, two CD8 naive and one CD8 memory. Broader study findings: The represented genetic and exposure-history diversity was limited by the small number of donors. Generation of non-shared clonotypes was less probable than generation of clonotypes shared by all four donors.

CDR1 is MRHNA and CDR2 is SNTAGT in the germline V gene. The junction had 1 base not matched to a gene; V was cut back by 4 bases and J by 6 bases. CDR3 size: 13 residues. The assay was immunoSEQ multiplex PCR, and TCRdb's table has in-frame clones only and misses some. Of roughly 2 million clones listed, about 95% are singletons. Terminally differentiated effector memory CD45RA+ cells were excluded by CCR7 positive selection of CD45RO-negative cells. HIV-negative, healthy adults without recent acute infections or vaccinations were the donors. Points on this clone: Its target is not known.

This rearrangement joins TRBV6-4 to TRBJ2-1, with 9 bases matching TRBD2. This TCR was sampled from a man aged 18 to 35 in good health. Sequences were obtained from naive CD8+ T cells sorted from blood. The CDR3 reads CASSGLAVNEQFF. The CDR3 DNA reads as TGTGCCAGCAGTGGACTAGCGGTCAATGAGCAGTTCTTC.